The clone carrying this T cell receptor (beta chain) was detected only a few times. The data belong to a study of T-cell memory formation after mild COVID-19. Per germline, CDR1 SNHLY and CDR2 FYNNEI. V shed 7 bases, J shed 3 bases, and the junction held 12 bases outside the gene matches. The CDR3 length is 16 residues. TCRdb ran MiXCR on the 5' RACE reads and lists one entry per CDR3 protein. The table lists about 120,000 distinct CDR3 sequences, 22% of them singletons. The sample was PBMCs or a T cell subset sorted from them (not recorded which). The gene calls are TRBV2 and TRBJ2-5, with 9 nucleotides matching TRBD1. This TCR was sampled from a man younger than 35 who had mild COVID-19 (a few samples of this study predate the infection). Cell type and time point are not known. The CDR3 spells CASNRAPGQGKETQYF. The CDR3 region has the DNA TGTGCCAGCAACAGGGCTCCGGGACAGGGAAAAGAGACCCAGTACTTC. Supplemented by reference TRBV2 and TRBJ2-5, the full variable domain reads EPEVTQTPSHQVTQMGQEVILRCVPISNHLYFYWYRQILGQKVEFLVSFYNNEISEKSEIFDDQFSVERPDGSNFTLKIRSTKLEDSAMYFCASNRAPGQGKETQYFGPGTRLLVL.